This T cell receptor (beta chain) was recorded in a study of Ad26.COV2.S vaccination and SARS-CoV-2 variants. As for treatment: about 20 received Ad26.COV2.S at low or high dose, single or two shots; several received placebo; per-sample allocation not given. Repertoires come from day 63 after the first vaccine or placebo injection. Clones were read by immunoSEQ multiplex PCR, and TCRdb kept only the in-frame ones, dropping some. The repertoire holds around 340,000 clones, with 70% to 90% as singletons. This CDR3 has 16 amino acids. Trimming cost V 4 bases and J 0 bases, with 12 bases left between them. CDR1 LGHNA and CDR2 YNFKEQ come from the germline V gene.

This material consisted of peripheral blood, taken in a trial of Ad26.COV2.S vaccine versus placebo. The chain links TRBV4-2 to TRBJ2-2; D gene unclear. This clonotype was sampled from a person between 18 and 65 years old who received the Ad26.COV2.S COVID-19 vaccine or a placebo. CDR3 residues: CASSLGRQANTGELFF. The CDR3 coding sequence is TGTGCCAGCAGCCTAGGACGGCAGGCGAACACCGGGGAGCTGTTTTTT.